The T cell receptor beta chain described here comes from a study of OX40 agonist ivuxolimab in advanced cancers. As for the study in general: The treatment was a fully human IgG2 OX40 agonist, ivuxolimab.

The study's findings and limits: Relative to CD4+, CD8+ T cells held more expanded clones on average. It was not determined which antigens were specifically recognized by the peripheral T cells that had undergone clonal expansion. Among some nonresponders, normalized T-cell clonal expansion was also low.

The CDR3 totals 14 residues. Germline-derived CDR1 and CDR2 are SGHTA and FQGNSA. With 1 base removed from V and 6 bases from J, the gap between germline ends came to 10 bases. With regard to this clone: Its antigen remains unidentified.

TCRdb's copy holds only in-frame clones and misses some; the assay was immunoSEQ multiplex PCR. The profile shows tens of thousands of clones, around 90% of them singletons. The sample consisted of CD4+ or CD8+ T cells sorted from blood, taken in a trial of the OX40 agonist ivuxolimab. This chain uses TRBV7-2 with TRBJ2-1; D ambiguous. The clonotype was recovered from an adult with an advanced solid tumor such as melanoma, head and neck, liver or kidney cancer. Here the CDR3 DNA reads TGTGCCAGCAGCTTAGAGGGATTCTCCAATGAGCAGTTCTTC. This codes for CASSLEGFSNEQFF.